One and the same sample provided the 15 T cell receptor beta chains below, sequenced in a study of vaccination and CD4 T cells after COVID-19 (dated by TCRdb to the early 2020s). No antigen has been assigned to these receptors. Library prep was done by PCR. Instrument on record: Illumina iSeq 100. TCR sequencing of DNA from cultured CD4+ T cells used the Oncomine TCR Beta short-read assay at the Johns Hopkins FTIC core. Through fastp at Q25 and MiXCR, TCRdb rebuilt clones from the public reads, retaining in-frame beta chains. One record per CDR3 amino acid sequence lists the most common genes and DNA. In this sample the table shows fewer than 25,000 distinct CDR3 sequences, roughly 38% of which occur a single time. The ten largest clones represent 2.5% to 3% of the sample. Reading the label with the study, this specimen's time point is: late sampling 161 to 241 days after vaccination in a few convalescent patients. The sample's treatment or condition label, decoded: roughly ten-day PBMC culture with coronavirus spike peptide pools or control peptides (ViraFEST assay).

The sample consisted of CD4+ T cells from blood, cultured in vitro, taken about 7 months after SARS-CoV-2 vaccination. The receptors here all came from a human donor who had recovered from COVID-19.

This chain connects TRBV20-1 to TRBJ2-1, with D perhaps matching TRBD2 (6 bases). The CDR3 is 13 amino acids. V lost 1 base, J lost 8 bases, and 12 bases lay in between. Germline CDR1 reads DFQATT; CDR2 reads SNEGSKA (reference sequence). The CDR3 DNA reads as TGCAGTGCTAGAGGACTAGGACCCGATGAGCAGTTCTTC. Its protein is CSARGLGPDEQFF.

The chain carries TRBV20-1 and TRBJ2-3; D is undetermined. CDR1 is DFQATT, CDR2 SNEGSKA, per germline (reference sequence). The CDR3 extends over 12 amino acids. Trimming pared 5 bases from V and 6 bases from J, leaving 12 bases between. This CDR3 is CSALGSSDTQYF. The CDR3 bases are TGCAGTGCTTTGGGGTCCTCGGATACGCAGTATTTT.

V gene TRBV4-2 combines with J gene TRBJ2-3; the match to TRBD2 covers 12 bases. There are 17 residues in the CDR3. V dropped 2 bases and J dropped 5; count of bases not matched to a gene: 8. The germline V gene has CDR1 LGHNA and CDR2 YNFKEQ. The CDR3 reads CASSQISSGRGVDTQYF. As DNA, the CDR3 is TGTGCCAGCAGCCAAATTTCTAGCGGGAGGGGGGTAGATACGCAGTATTTT.

The gene calls are TRBV6-2 or TRBV6-3 and TRBJ2-1; D is possibly TRBD2 (5 bases). V was shortened by 2 bases and J by 4 bases, with 9 bases between the two germline ends. Germline V CDR1 and CDR2: MNHEY, SVGEGT. The length of the CDR3 is 14 residues. The CDR3 reads CASSYRRSYNEQFF. Here the CDR3 DNA reads TGTGCCAGCAGTTACCGGAGGTCTTACAATGAGCAGTTCTTC.

This clonotype was observed a handful of times. The chain employs TRBV7-2 and TRBJ1-2, with a weak D call TRBD1 (6 bases). With 5 bases removed from V and 5 bases from J, the gap between germline ends came to 15 bases. Germline V lookup: CDR1 SGHTA, CDR2 FQGNSA. The CDR3 loop spans 14 amino acids. The CDR3 reads CASSLDGTQYGYTF. CDR3 sequence (DNA): TGTGCCAGCAGCCTCGACGGGACACAATATGGCTACACCTTC.

The chain recombines TRBV6-2 or TRBV6-3 with TRBJ2-5; 10 bases agree with TRBD2. Trimming at V came to 2 bases and at J to 3 bases, leaving 6 bases not matched to a gene. The V gene's germline CDR1 is MNHEY and CDR2 SVGEGT. CDR3 length: 16 amino acids. Here the CDR3 DNA reads TGTGCCAGCAGTTACCTAGCGGGGGAAACGAAAGAGACCCAGTACTTC. Its translation: CASSYLAGETKETQYF.

This clonotype has a handful of counts. The CDR3 is CASSFRGNNEQFF. CDR3 nucleotides: TGTGCCAGCAGCTTCCGGGGCAACAATGAGCAGTTCTTC. The rearrangement uses TRBV7-3 and TRBJ2-1, with D perhaps given as TRBD1 or TRBD2 (5 bases each). CDR1 and CDR2 from the germline V gene are SGHTA and FQGTGA. Trimming stripped 3 bases from V and 5 bases from J, with 8 bases between. This CDR3 comprises 13 residues.

The chain has TRBV7-9 and TRBJ2-7; unclear D gene. Trimming stripped 4 bases from V and 3 bases from J, with 10 bases between. The CDR3 covers 13 residues. Germline lookup yields CDR1 SEHNR and CDR2 FQNEAQ (reference sequence). This CDR3 reads CASSSYKDYEQYF. CDR3 nucleotides: TGTGCCAGCAGCTCCTACAAGGACTACGAGCAGTACTTC.

This sequence joins TRBV6-1 and TRBJ2-3; D not resolved. The CDR3 runs 13 residues. Germline loops: CDR1 MNHNS, CDR2 SASEGT. V dropped 4 bases and J dropped 2 bases, with 7 bases sitting between them. CDR3 DNA: TGTGCCAGCAGTGGTTGGGTCACAGATACGCAGTATTTT. It codes for CASSGWVTDTQYF.

This clonotype has more than one count but fewer than ten. The gene calls are TRBV6-2 or TRBV6-3 and TRBJ2-1, with D perhaps TRBD2 (5 bases). Trimming shortened V by 5 bases and J by 4 bases, and 9 bases separated the two germline ends. The CDR3 is 13 amino acids. CDR1 is MNHEY, CDR2 SVGEGT, per germline. The CDR3 region has the DNA TGTGCCAGCAGTAGGACTGTTTACAATGAGCAGTTCTTC. Amino acids: CASSRTVYNEQFF.

The rearrangement links TRBV7-9 to TRBJ2-2; no clear D. With 3 bases removed from V and 3 bases from J, the gap between germline ends came to 2 bases. This CDR3 region has 12 residues. Germline-derived CDR1 and CDR2 are SEHNR and FQNEAQ (reference sequence). In DNA, the CDR3 is TGTGCCAGCAGCTTCGACACCGGGGAGCTGTTTTTT. Translated: CASSFDTGELFF.

CDR3 amino acids: CASSLQRNSPLHF. The DNA for the CDR3 is TGTGCCAGCAGCTTACAAAGGAATTCACCCCTCCACTTT. The J gene is TRBJ1-6, the V gene TRBV7-2; D gene uncertain. The V gene's germline CDR1 is SGHTA and CDR2 FQGNSA. The CDR3 contains 13 residues. The V and J ends lost 2 bases and 7 bases respectively, with 6 bases between them.

This clonotype was observed a few times. This chain uses TRBV20-1 with TRBJ2-1; 8 nucleotides match TRBD1. The germline V gene encodes CDR1 DFQATT and CDR2 SNEGSKA (reference sequence). Trimming at V came to 0 bases and at J to 2 bases, leaving 3 bases not matched to a gene. This CDR3 has 15 residues. The chain's CDR3 is CSARDGQGAYNEQFF. CDR3 in DNA: TGCAGTGCTAGAGATGGACAGGGAGCCTACAATGAGCAGTTCTTC.

V gene TRBV20-1 combines with J gene TRBJ2-3; D unclear. Deletions cut 3 bases from V and 0 bases from J, with 7 bases between. This CDR3 has 13 amino acids. Germline CDR1 and CDR2: DFQATT and SNEGSKA (reference sequence). DNA of the CDR3: TGCAGTGCTAGTTCATCTAGCACAGATACGCAGTATTTT. Amino acid sequence: CSASSSSTDTQYF.

This chain connects TRBV10-3 to TRBJ2-1; D may be TRBD1 or TRBD2 (5 bases each). Between the trimmed V and J ends, which lost 11 bases and 4 bases, there was a span of 21 bases. Germline loops: CDR1 ENHRY, CDR2 SYGVKD. The CDR3 has 15 residues. In DNA form, the CDR3 reads TGTGCCGCCCGCTGGGGCGGAGGCTTATACAATGAGCAGTTCTTC. Its translation: CAARWGGGLYNEQFF.